Described below is a single TCR beta chain sequence and its context. This clonotype was seen ten or more times. The antigen it recognizes is unknown. Within one base of it there is no much larger clone, and no base qualities were kept. Libraries were built with multiplex PCR. TCRdb records Illumina HiSeq 4000 as the sequencer. TCR beta libraries were built with iRepertoire HTBI primers and Arm-PCR amplification of CDR3 regions. Gel purification was performed on PCR products prior to sequencing. The paper's processing steps were these. Across samples, 60 to 80 TRBV and around 15 TRBJ segments were identified and used for gene usage analysis of CDR3 amino acid clonotypes. Filtered high-quality paired reads were merged into contigs using COPE and FqMerger. Contigs were aligned with BLAST to IMGT TRBV, TRBD and TRBJ reference genes, and CDR3 was defined per IMGT. Any clonotype with a frequency above 0.1% was classified as a highly expanded clone. Shannon entropy served as the measure of repertoire diversity, while the Gini coefficient captured V-J evenness. A clonotype found in more than one individual was treated as public. TCRdb reprocessed the public reads (quality trimming at Q25 with fastp, clone calling with MiXCR) and kept in-frame beta chains. Each CDR3 protein appears once, grouped with its most common genes and DNA. TCRdb's processing, not the study's, gives the V and J calls here. In all, the sample holds approximately 480,000 distinct CDR3 sequences, and around 15% of those were seen once. The ten largest clones add up to more than 9% of the sample.

Measured from the cysteine to the phenylalanine, the CDR3 is 14 residues long. Here the CDR3 DNA is all that survives: 42 bases in frame from base 1. V is cut back by 3 bases and J by 5 bases, with 2 bases in the junction unmatched. CDR1 DFQATT and CDR2 SNEGSKA were looked up in the germline V gene (reference sequence). This sample is part of a study of regulatory T cells in long-lasting Graves disease (TCRdb year 2021). About the full investigation: Antithyroid drugs had been taken for less than 3 months by newly diagnosed Graves' disease patients. The study was conducted in China and was registered as a clinical trial. A total of some 35 samples underwent TCR sequencing, from roughly 13 patients with persistent Graves' disease and approximately 20 patients with newly diagnosed Graves' disease. This study used TCR sequencing and RNA sequencing of peripheral blood to compare persistent Graves' disease patients against newly diagnosed Graves' disease patients.

The time point label for this specimen denotes: newly diagnosed GD, antithyroid drugs for less than 3 months. For both TCR sequencing and RNA sequencing, RNA was extracted from PBMCs in TRIzol. Graves' disease was diagnosed according to American Thyroid Association guidelines. Patients were recruited from an endocrinology department in Xi'an, China. From each patient, around 9 milliliters of peripheral blood was collected into an EDTA anticoagulant tube. Ficoll Paque Plus density gradient separation was used to isolate PBMCs, and no further T cell sorting was done. An Agilent 2100 Bioanalyzer and agarose gel were used to assess RNA quality, and a NanoDrop 2000 was used to measure RNA concentration. What the research found in general, with its limitations: Sequencing and analysis were restricted to the TCR beta chain. Compared with newly diagnosed patients, patients with persistent Graves' disease had lower TCR Shannon entropy and fewer highly expanded clones, which suggests clonal expansion. The authors acknowledged the small sample size as a limitation that may reduce accuracy. A larger number of public clonotypes was shared among persistent patients (approximately 3,000) than among newly diagnosed patients (around 970). Preferential use of TRBV28, TRBJ1-2 and TRBJ2-5 was observed in persistent disease, whereas TRBV20-1 and TRBJ2-1 were favored in newly diagnosed disease. The study examined only peripheral blood because the primary lesion, thyroid tissue, could not be accessed.

The sample was also linked to a second study, of T cells in Graves' hyperthyroidism and ophthalmopathy. The second study's paper adds: Graves' hyperthyroidism was defined as stable when no progression to ophthalmopathy occurred over 18 months of follow-up. The hyperthyroidism patients were between 18 and 65 years old and newly diagnosed, with a disease duration of less than 2 months. The study excluded patients with uncontrolled infections, other autoimmune diseases, pregnancy or lactation. Diagnoses were established on the basis of clinical symptoms, serum thyroxine and TRAb, thyroid ultrasound, and orbital computed tomography. The first round of RT-PCR for the TCR CDR3 was performed with the HTBI primer set and the Qiagen OneStep RT-PCR kit. Most expanded thyroid clonotypes (frequency above 0.001) were also found in blood, which suggests that blood repertoires may mirror thyroid immune responses. A 13 V-J signature model separated ophthalmopathy from stable hyperthyroidism, with approximately 87% sensitivity and roughly 84% specificity in cross-validation and 80%/75% in testing. In validation, progression to ophthalmopathy was predicted by the model with approximately 67% sensitivity and 72% to 85% specificity, a median of about 6.8 months before onset. To identify distinguishing TCR V-J signatures, a discovery cohort of around 100 patients was used, comprising some 43 with Graves' ophthalmopathy and 57 with stable Graves' hyperthyroidism. Prospective prediction of ophthalmopathy was tested in an independent validation cohort consisting of some 20 hyperthyroidism patients and 15 to 17 patients who later progressed to ophthalmopathy. The 75 to 100 discovery patients were randomly divided into training and test sets at a 7:3 ratio. In several Graves' hyperthyroidism patients, the study also compared T-cell repertoires from thyroid tissue with T-cell repertoires from blood. After blood sampling, hyperthyroidism patients were treated with methimazole at a starting dose of 30 mg daily, and ophthalmopathy patients were treated with high-dose intravenous methylprednisolone. Libraries were constructed in a second round of multiplex PCR, after which size selection and purification were performed. Sequencing of the libraries was done on an Illumina HiSeq2000 using paired-end 100 bp reads. SOAPnuke was used to process the raw data, removing reads that contained adapters or uncalled bases, had a mean Phred below 15, or lacked an exact match to the constant primer or identifier. COPE v1.2.5 was used to merge the high-quality paired reads, and each unique nucleotide sequence was defined as a clonotype. Clonotypes were aligned to IMGT TRBV, TRBD and TRBJ reference segments using MiTCR v1.1. The analysis was restricted to V-J combinations with a frequency above 0.0001, which together covered roughly 99% of the repertoires. The TCS score was defined as F50 (clonal expansion) divided by E x V (chaos), with BLOSUM62-based TCRdist calculated between CDR3 peptides within each V-J. Welch's t-statistics and random forest reduced 450 to 600 V-J features to 10 to 15, which were used in a naive Bayes classifier (R e1071). Sample size was not statistically predetermined, and investigators were not blinded to group allocation. The paper describes TCR Vbeta CDR3 sequencing of 135 peripheral blood samples, made up of 43 ophthalmopathy patients, more than 70 hyperthyroidism patients and 17 progressor patients.

The chain employs TRBV20-1 and TRBJ2-3, with 13 bases matching TRBD2. The starting material was peripheral blood mononuclear cells (PBMCs), obtained at new diagnosis, from a patient treated with antithyroid drugs. The TCR sequence derives from a man aged 35 to 55 with Graves disease. Donor details come from another sample of the same person, matched by shared clones. The CDR3 region: CSARGTSGIDTQYF. Read as DNA, the sequence is TGCAGTGCTAGGGGGACTAGCGGGATAGATACGCAGTATTTT.